This TCR beta chain was documented in a study of blood T cells in healthy people across ages. Study details: Capture by template switching was about one barcoded beta molecule per two T cells. Study-wide findings and caveats: Both higher diversity and more naive CD4+ cells marked long-lived donors when set against aged donors.

Then a second PCR, running roughly 7 to 11 cycles, was carried out with a sample-barcoded 5' primer and a J-beta primer mix. MiXCR, run by TCRdb on the 5' RACE reads, gives a single entry per CDR3 protein. The sample shows 800,000 to 1,300,000 distinct CDR3 sequences, under 30% of them seen only once. As for this clonotype: As yet, its antigen is unknown.

The V gene's germline CDR1 is SQVTM and CDR2 ANQGSEA. The CDR3 covers 12 residues. V dropped 6 bases and J dropped 10; count of bases not matched to a gene: 11. This same sample was also taken into another study, of T cells of mothers and their children.

The receptor comes from a girl aged 2 to 10 in good health. Sequenced input: blood. The rearrangement joins TRBV29-1 to TRBJ1-2; 7 nucleotides agree with TRBD1. The CDR3 reads CSVSDTGAVYTF. For the CDR3, the DNA is TGCAGCGTGAGTGATACAGGGGCTGTCTACACCTTC.